What follows are 30 T cell receptor beta chains derived from one specimen sequenced in a study of pediatric ulcerative colitis. Some clones are missing from TCRdb's copy, which holds only in-frame ones; the method was immunoSEQ multiplex PCR. The data show approximately 60,000 clones, with 70% to 90% seen just once and nearly 3.5% held by the top ten. The specimen was blood. These receptors were obtained from a boy aged 5-17 years with severe ulcerative colitis.

The chain has TRBV13 and TRBJ2-7; possible D gene TRBD2, 6 bases. V was cut by 5 bases and J by 6 bases, with 14 bases left in between. CDR1 and CDR2 (germline): PRHDT, FYEKMQ (reference sequence). The CDR3 consists of 13 residues. In DNA form, the CDR3 reads TGTGCCAGCAGCGACGGAGGGATTCGCGAGCAGTACTTC. This codes for CASSDGGIREQYF.

A single count supports this clone. The V call is TRBV19, the J call TRBJ2-3, with TRBD2 matching 7 bases. This CDR3 is built from 17 residues. Germline V gene data show CDR1 as LNHDA and CDR2 as SQIVND (reference sequence). The ends lost 5 bases at V and 7 bases at J; junction bases unmatched: 18. DNA of the CDR3: TGTGCCAGTAGTTCCTTAAAGACTAGCCCGCAAGCGTATACGCAGTATTTT. Protein sequence: CASSSLKTSPQAYTQYF.

The chain links TRBV5-1 to TRBJ2-6; D is ambiguous. This CDR3 is 15 amino acids long. Germline assignment: CDR1 SGHRS and CDR2 YFSETQ. With 2 bases removed from V and 0 bases from J, the gap between germline ends came to 6 bases. The CDR3 bases are TGCGCCAGCAGCTTAGCAGACTCTGGGGCCAACGTCCTGACTTTC. Translating gives CASSLADSGANVLTF.

The chain carries TRBV6-1 and TRBJ1-2, with TRBD1 as a possible D gene (6 bases). Germline V gene lookup returns CDR1 MNHNS and CDR2 SASEGT. The CDR3 sequence is 14 residues long. Trimming shortened V by 1 base and J by 4 bases, and 10 bases separated the two germline ends. DNA for the CDR3: TGTGCCAGCAGTGAAGTTCAGGGGCCCTATGGCTACACCTTC. Protein: CASSEVQGPYGYTF.

V and J are TRBV10-1 and TRBJ1-1; D remains ambiguous. Trimming stripped 4 bases from V and 2 bases from J, with 8 bases between. The CDR3 sequence is 13 residues long. Germline-derived CDR1 and CDR2 are WNHNN and SYGVQD (reference sequence). CDR3 region: CASSGALNTEAFF. In DNA, the CDR3 is TGCGCCAGCAGTGGGGCCCTCAACACTGAAGCTTTCTTT.

The V and J genes are TRBV7-8 and TRBJ1-5; no firm D call. Germline-derived CDR1 and CDR2 are SGHVS and FQNEAQ. Trimming took off 1 base at V and 11 bases at J, with 21 bases between the two ends. This CDR3 has 16 amino acids. The CDR3 region is CASSLGPEYMSLSQHF. CDR3 nucleotide sequence: TGTGCCAGCAGCTTAGGCCCAGAATATATGTCTCTGTCCCAGCATTTT.

The rearrangement links TRBV7-2 to TRBJ2-2; weak D call: TRBD1 (6 bases). Germline V gene sequence: CDR1 SGHTA, CDR2 FQGNSA. V was shortened by 7 bases and J by 5 bases, with 20 bases between the two germline ends. CDR3 length equals 16 residues. DNA of the CDR3: TGTGCCAGCATCCTAAATGCCGGGACAACTACCGGGGAGCTGTTTTTT. It specifies CASILNAGTTTGELFF.

This chain links TRBV5-6 with TRBJ2-2, with D unclear. Between the trimmed V and J ends, which lost 4 bases and 7 bases, there was a span of 20 bases. Germline V gives CDR1 SGHDT, CDR2 YYEEEE. This CDR3 spans 16 amino acids. This chain's CDR3 is CASSLVSALVSGELFF. The CDR3 region has the DNA TGTGCCAGCAGCCTGGTCTCCGCTTTGGTCAGCGGGGAGCTGTTTTTT.

The CDR3 loop reads CASRRTGADYEQYF. Here the CDR3 DNA reads TGTGCCAGCAGGAGGACAGGGGCGGACTACGAGCAGTACTTC. This chain links TRBV27 with TRBJ2-7; the match to TRBD1 covers 9 bases. V lost 6 bases to trimming and J lost 3 bases; unmatched junction nucleotides: 6. The CDR3 covers 14 residues. Per germline, CDR1 MNHEY and CDR2 SMNVEV (reference sequence).

CDR3 sequence: CASSQDPDRGLSYNEQFF. DNA for the CDR3: TGCGCCAGCAGCCAAGATCCAGACAGGGGATTATCCTACAATGAGCAGTTCTTC. The V and J genes are TRBV4-1 and TRBJ2-1; 8 bases agree with TRBD1. Germline CDR1 MGHRA, CDR2 YSYEKL. This CDR3 is built from 18 residues. Germline trimming cut 0 bases from V and 1 base from J; bases unmatched to any gene: 8.

This chain links TRBV25-1 with TRBJ1-6; tentatively, D is TRBD1 (6 bases). Germline values: CDR1 MGHDK, CDR2 SYGVNS. V lost 2 bases to trimming and J lost 9 bases, with 8 bases between them. The CDR3 is 13 amino acids. The CDR3 DNA sequence: TGTGCCAGCAGTGAACAGGGGACTTCACCCCTCCACTTT. The encoded protein is CASSEQGTSPLHF.

The chain combines TRBV6-1 with TRBJ1-2; 9 bases are shared with TRBD1. From germline, CDR1 is MNHNS and CDR2 SASEGT. This CDR3 region has 15 residues. Germline trimming cut 3 bases from V and 2 bases from J; bases unmatched to any gene: 4. CDR3 region: CASSERGQGNYGYTF. CDR3 nucleotide sequence: TGTGCCAGCAGTGAGCGGGGACAGGGAAACTATGGCTACACCTTC.

This chain links TRBV9 with TRBJ1-2; 7 bases agree with TRBD1. This CDR3 is built from 17 residues. With 4 bases clipped from V and 4 bases from J, the junction kept 16 bases outside the gene matches. Germline V lookup: CDR1 SGDLS, CDR2 YYNGEE. The CDR3 protein is CASSPAHPRGDSYGYTF. CDR3 bases: TGTGCCAGCAGCCCCGCCCACCCTCGGGGGGACAGCTATGGCTACACCTTC.

The V and J genes are TRBV7-9 and TRBJ2-7, with 9 bases aligning to TRBD2. CDR1 SEHNR and CDR2 FQNEAQ come from the germline V gene (reference sequence). V lost 5 bases to trimming and J lost 6 bases; unmatched junction nucleotides: 17. CDR3 length equals 17 residues. CDR3 DNA sequence: TGTGCCAGCAGCCTATATGGAGCGGGAGGACGTCTAGGCGAGCAGTACTTC. It translates to CASSLYGAGGRLGEQYF.

This chain joins TRBV7-2 and TRBJ2-2; D gene uncertain. V dropped 1 base and J dropped 6 bases, with 9 bases sitting between them. The CDR3 is 14 residues long. Germline CDR1 SGHTA, CDR2 FQGNSA. The CDR3 reads CASSLGFGAGELFF. In nucleotides, the CDR3 is TGTGCCAGCAGCTTAGGGTTTGGGGCCGGGGAGCTGTTTTTT.

Regarding this clone: Compared with germline, one end of the junction differs, possibly owing to a read error. V is TRBV7-7 and J is TRBJ2-1; D perhaps matches TRBD1 (5 bases). Germline assignment: CDR1 SSHAT and CDR2 FNYEAQ (reference sequence). This CDR3 spans 14 amino acids. CDR3 bases: TGTGCTAGCAGCTTAGGGCAGGGTAAAGGGGAGCAGTTCTTC. Translated, it gives CASSLGQGKGEQFF.

The V and J genes are TRBV6-6 and TRBJ2-5, with D maybe TRBD1 (5 bases). There are 14 residues in the CDR3. The V end lost 2 bases, the J end lost 1 base, and 8 bases lay between the germline ends. Germline CDR1 reads MNHNY; CDR2 reads SVGAGI (reference sequence). The CDR3 DNA sequence: TGTGCCAGCAGTTACGGTAGGGGCCAAGAGACCCAGTACTTC. This gives the protein CASSYGRGQETQYF.

V and J are TRBV4-2 and TRBJ1-2; D is unresolved. The V gene's germline CDR1 is LGHNA and CDR2 YNFKEQ. V dropped 3 bases and J dropped 6 bases, with 11 bases sitting between them. The CDR3 consists of 13 residues. This CDR3 reads CASSQDGYNGYTF. The CDR3 DNA reads as TGTGCCAGCAGCCAGGACGGGTACAATGGCTACACCTTC.

In nucleotides, the CDR3 is TGCAGCGTTGAAGATTTGTTTTGGCAACCCCCAGGAAGGTACCAAGAGACCCAGTACTTC. As protein: CSVEDLFWQPPGRYQETQYF. The gene calls are TRBV29-1 and TRBJ2-5; D gene ambiguous. Per the germline V gene, CDR1 is SQVTM and CDR2 is ANQGSEA. The V end lost 0 bases, the J end lost 0 bases, and 26 bases lay between the germline ends. The CDR3 has 20 residues.

The chain joins TRBV11-2 to TRBJ2-7; TRBD1 matches at 9 bases. The CDR3 loop spans 16 amino acids. Germline V gene sequence: CDR1 SGHAT, CDR2 FQNNGV. V shed 5 bases and J 3 bases; nucleotides not matched to a gene: 11. The CDR3 nucleotides are TGTGCCAGCAGCCCATCTCCGGGGACAGGGTTCTACGAGCAGTACTTC. Residues: CASSPSPGTGFYEQYF.

This chain connects TRBV7-9 to TRBJ2-1; D is possibly TRBD2 (5 bases). Germline CDR1 is SEHNR and CDR2 is FQNEAQ (reference sequence). The CDR3 covers 14 residues. V lost 5 bases, J lost 4 bases, and 12 bases lay in between. The CDR3 protein is CASSDTGLYNEQFF. In DNA, the CDR3 is TGTGCCAGCAGCGACACCGGACTGTACAATGAGCAGTTCTTC.

V is TRBV13 and J is TRBJ2-3, with 7 bases that match TRBD2. Germline values: CDR1 PRHDT, CDR2 FYEKMQ (reference sequence). V gave up 5 bases and J gave up 4 bases; unmatched junction bases: 12. The CDR3 has 16 amino acids. The CDR3 sequence is CASSLTRLAGSDTQYF. CDR3 in DNA: TGTGCCAGCAGCCTCACCAGACTAGCAGGTTCAGATACGCAGTATTTT.

CDR3 nucleotides: TGTGCCAGCAGTAGAGGGGACAGGGACTATGGCTACACCTTC. Amino acid sequence: CASSRGDRDYGYTF. The chain is built from TRBV6-6 and TRBJ1-2; TRBD1 aligns across 9 bases. The trim removed 5 bases at V and 3 bases at J, leaving 4 bases unmatched. The CDR3 covers 14 residues. Germline assignment: CDR1 MNHNY and CDR2 SVGAGI (reference sequence).

The V call is TRBV2, the J call TRBJ1-1; D not certain. This CDR3 is 13 amino acids long. The germline V and J ends were trimmed by 7 bases and 1 base, with 10 bases remaining between them. Germline CDR1 is SNHLY and CDR2 is FYNNEI. The CDR3 region is CASTSTRNTEAFF. The CDR3 region has the DNA TGTGCCAGCACATCAACCAGGAACACTGAAGCTTTCTTT. The full variable domain, rest sourced from reference TRBV2 and TRBJ1-1, is EPEVTQTPSHQVTQMGQEVILRCVPISNHLYFYWYRQILGQKVEFLVSFYNNEISEKSEIFDDQFSVERPDGSNFTLKIRSTKLEDSAMYFCASTSTRNTEAFFGQGTRLTVV.

A few counts support this clone. V is TRBV4-3 and J is TRBJ1-2; TRBD1 aligns across 11 bases. The CDR3 is made up of 12 amino acids. V shed 3 bases, J shed 10 bases, and the junction held 1 base outside the gene matches. CDR1 LGHNA and CDR2 YSLEER come from the germline V gene. CDR3 DNA: TGCGCCAGCAGCCAGGGACAGGGGGTCTACACCTTC. Translated: CASSQGQGVYTF.

The V and J genes are TRBV19 and TRBJ2-7; possibly TRBD1 for D (6 bases). Per germline, CDR1 LNHDA and CDR2 SQIVND (reference sequence). V lost 0 bases and J lost 0, with 9 bases in between. CDR3 size: 15 residues. CDR3 sequence: CASSIDPGVSYEQYF. The DNA for the CDR3 is TGTGCCAGTAGTATAGACCCAGGGGTCTCCTACGAGCAGTACTTC. The full variable domain, completed using reference TRBV19 and TRBJ2-7, is DGGITQSPKYLFRKEGQNVTLSCEQNLNHDAMYWYRQDPGQGLRLIYYSQIVNDFQKGDIAEGYSVSREKKESFPLTVTSAQKNPTAFYLCASSIDPGVSYEQYFGPGTRLTVT.

The chain uses TRBV4-3 and TRBJ2-1; 8 bases fit TRBD2. V dropped 4 bases and J dropped 8; count of bases not matched to a gene: 19. The length of the CDR3 is 18 residues. Germline V gene lookup returns CDR1 LGHNA and CDR2 YSLEER. This chain's CDR3 is CASSPRLAQKPGGDEQFF. The CDR3 coding sequence is TGCGCCAGCAGCCCTCGACTAGCGCAAAAGCCCGGGGGGGATGAGCAGTTCTTC.

The chain employs TRBV5-1 and TRBJ2-2; D may match TRBD1 or TRBD2 (5 bases each). Germline loops: CDR1 SGHRS, CDR2 YFSETQ. Trimming cost V 2 bases and J 7 bases, with 9 bases left between them. The CDR3 loop spans 13 amino acids. CDR3 DNA sequence: TGCGCCAGCAGCTTAGGGACGGGCGGGGAGCTGTTTTTT. Encoded protein: CASSLGTGGELFF. The full variable domain, in which reference TRBV5-1 and TRBJ2-2 provide the parts outside the CDR3, is KAGVTQTPRYLIKTRGQQVTLSCSPISGHRSVSWYQQTPGQGLQFLFEYFSETQRNKGNFPGRFSGRQFSNSRSEMNVSTLELGDSALYLCASSLGTGGELFFGEGSRLTVL.

The rearrangement links TRBV5-4 to TRBJ2-1; 7 nucleotides match TRBD1. Germline V lookup: CDR1 SGHNT, CDR2 YYREEE (reference sequence). This CDR3 has 17 amino acids. Trimming removed 5 bases from V and 7 bases from J; junction bases left unmatched: 18. In DNA form, the CDR3 reads TGTGCCAGCAGGCCAGACATCACAGGGGTTCAGTGGAATGAGCAGTTCTTC. It encodes CASRPDITGVQWNEQFF.

The rearrangement uses TRBV5-1 and TRBJ2-7, with 8 bases that match TRBD1. The CDR3 totals 16 residues. V dropped 4 bases and J dropped 6; count of bases not matched to a gene: 15. Germline V gene data show CDR1 as SGHRS and CDR2 as YFSETQ. The CDR3 nucleotides read TGCGCCAGCAGCGCGGAGGGCCAGGGGGCGCAGGGCGAGCAGTACTTC. It translates to CASSAEGQGAQGEQYF.